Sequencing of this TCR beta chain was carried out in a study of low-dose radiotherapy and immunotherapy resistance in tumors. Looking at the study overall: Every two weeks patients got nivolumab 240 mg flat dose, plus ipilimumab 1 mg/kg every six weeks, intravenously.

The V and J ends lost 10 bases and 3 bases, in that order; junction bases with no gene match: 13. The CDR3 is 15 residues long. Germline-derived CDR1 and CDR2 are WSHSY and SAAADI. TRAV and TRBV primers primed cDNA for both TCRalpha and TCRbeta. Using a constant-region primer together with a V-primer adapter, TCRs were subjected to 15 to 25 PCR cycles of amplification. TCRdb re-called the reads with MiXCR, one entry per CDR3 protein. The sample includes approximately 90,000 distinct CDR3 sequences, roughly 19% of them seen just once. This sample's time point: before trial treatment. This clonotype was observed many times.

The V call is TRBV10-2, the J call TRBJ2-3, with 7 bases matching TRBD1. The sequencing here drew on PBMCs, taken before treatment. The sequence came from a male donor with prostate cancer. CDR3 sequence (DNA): TGCGCCACTCTGGGGGTGACAGGGAATACAGATACGCAGTATTTT. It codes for CATLGVTGNTDTQYF.